One and the same sample provided the 8 T cell receptor beta chains below, sequenced in a study of molecular identifiers for immune sequencing clone quantification. MiXCR, applied by TCRdb to the PCR reads, yields one record per CDR3 protein. The sample lists around 7,800 distinct CDR3 sequences; 35% were seen once. The sample taken for sequencing was naive CD8+ T cells from blood, with Jurkat cell RNA spiked in. Indicated subset: FACS-sorted CD8+CD4-CCR7+CD45RA+ naive T cells. These receptors were obtained from a human donor in good health. Some libraries in this study had Jurkat cell RNA spiked in.

This clonotype rates as medium-sized. The chain combines TRBV10-1 with TRBJ2-1; weak D call: TRBD1 (6 bases). The CDR3 is made up of 16 amino acids. Germline-derived CDR1 and CDR2 are WNHNN and SYGVQD (reference sequence). Between the trimmed V and J ends, which lost 2 bases and 6 bases, there was a span of 17 bases. The CDR3 DNA follows: TGCGCCAGCAGTGAGAAATCACAGGGCCCACCCAATGAGCAGTTCTTC. Its protein product is CASSEKSQGPPNEQFF.

This clonotype occurred a few times. V and J are TRBV9 and TRBJ2-7; 8 positions agree with TRBD1. Germline CDR1 reads SGDLS; CDR2 reads YYNGEE. Trimming took 0 bases from V and 5 from J; bases not matched to a gene: 4. The CDR3 consists of 14 residues. DNA of the CDR3: TGTGCCAGCAGCGTAGAAGGACAGGGAGACGAGCAGTACTTC. Translation: CASSVEGQGDEQYF.

V is TRBV5-6 and J is TRBJ2-5; TRBD2 matches at 7 bases. This CDR3 has 15 residues. The V gene's germline CDR1 is SGHDT and CDR2 YYEEEE. The J segment lost 5 bases and the V segment lost 0 bases, leaving 7 bases of the junction unmatched. The CDR3 sequence is CASSLVVAGLETQYF. As DNA, the CDR3 is TGTGCCAGCAGCTTGGTCGTAGCGGGCCTGGAGACCCAGTACTTC.

The chain has TRBV11-2 and TRBJ2-5; no reliable D call. The V gene's germline CDR1 is SGHAT and CDR2 FQNNGV. Trimming left V 5 bases short and J 5 bases short, with 18 bases between. The CDR3 is 15 residues long. CDR3 DNA: TGTGCCAGCAGCCCCCTCATTCAAGACGGGGAGACCCAGTACTTC. Amino acids: CASSPLIQDGETQYF.

The genes are TRBV7-9 and TRBJ1-4; 7 bases are a match to TRBD1. Germline loops: CDR1 SEHNR, CDR2 FQNEAQ (reference sequence). This CDR3 comprises 17 residues. Trimming took 3 bases from V and 0 from J; bases not matched to a gene: 7. Here the CDR3 reads CASSFRDSRTTNEKLFF. The CDR3 nucleotides read TGTGCCAGCAGCTTCCGGGACAGCCGAACAACTAATGAAAAACTGTTTTTT.

The CDR3 protein is CASSQASGSVEQYF. The CDR3 coding sequence is TGTGCCAGCAGCCAAGCTAGCGGGAGTGTCGAGCAGTACTTC. The gene calls are TRBV4-2 and TRBJ2-7, with 10 positions matching TRBD2. Germline CDR1 LGHNA, CDR2 YNFKEQ. The trim removed 1 base at V and 6 bases at J, leaving 3 bases unmatched. The CDR3 sequence is 14 residues long.

Comments on this clonotype: The germline gene is not matched at one end of the junction; a read error may be the cause. The chain joins TRBV25-1 to TRBJ2-1; D call uncertain. This CDR3 has 13 amino acids. Germline CDR1 reads MGHDK; CDR2 reads SYGVNS. The CDR3 sequence: CAGSAGIYNEQFF. CDR3 nucleotides: TGTGCCGGCAGTGCCGGAATTTACAATGAGCAGTTCTTC. Using reference TRBV25-1 and TRBJ2-1 for the parts outside the CDR3, the full variable domain is EADIYQTPRYLVIGTGKKITLECSQTMGHDKMYWYQQDPGMELHLIHYSYGVNSTEKGDLSSESTVSRIRTEHFPLTLESARPSHTSQYLCAGSAGIYNEQFFGPGTRLTVL.

This clonotype is categorized as medium-sized. This rearrangement joins TRBV29-1 to TRBJ2-3; D perhaps matches TRBD1 (5 bases). CDR3 length: 15 residues. V was cut by 4 bases and J by 1 base, with 15 bases left in between. Per the germline V gene, CDR1 is SQVTM and CDR2 is ANQGSEA. The CDR3 is CSVGGLNEGTDTQYF. The CDR3, as DNA: TGCAGCGTTGGGGGCCTAAATGAGGGCACAGATACGCAGTATTTT.